Here is one T cell receptor beta chain with its context. These data belong to a study of blood T cell repertoires in COVID-19. Study context: Sites across the United States, Italy and Spain contributed samples from acute and convalescent COVID-19. The analysed material was cDNA or gDNA that came from T cells, B-cell-depleted T cells, or PBMCs.

Germline V lookup: CDR1 MNHEY, CDR2 SVGAGI. This CDR3 has 13 residues. V dropped 10 bases and J dropped 4 bases, with 17 bases sitting between them. In the original workflow: Counts of nucleated cells, estimated from reference gene primer amplification, were obtained. Generated by immunoSEQ multiplex PCR, the TCRdb table keeps only in-frame clones and is missing some. The V and J calls and clone size are taken from that table; D and trimming were inferred from the DNA. The data hold approximately 12,000 clones, with approximately 73% observed a single time. Sequenced sample: peripheral blood. This rearrangement joins TRBV6-5 to TRBJ2-7; D perhaps matches TRBD2 (5 bases). This TCR was sampled from a human donor in a cohort sampled during active COVID-19. CDR3 nucleotides: TGTGCCACCTTCAGCGGTGTTAAGTACGAGCAGTACTTC. The encoded protein is CATFSGVKYEQYF.